The TCR beta chain described here comes from a study of cytomegalovirus exposure and HLA in healthy donors. Study-level findings and limits: Most observed TCR sequences were rare, whereas some public TCRs were detected in many donors.

Losses at the gene ends were 9 bases for V and 3 bases for J; bases not matched to a gene: 2. The CDR3 is 12 amino acids. CDR1 is MNHEY, CDR2 SMNVEV, per germline (reference sequence). As to this clone: Antigen unknown.

With 60 Vbeta and 13 Jbeta primers, the PCR was carried out. Sequenced by immunoSEQ multiplex PCR; TCRdb stores in-frame clones only, minus some. This table has roughly 200,000 clones, 77% appearing once. The receptor was derived from a woman aged 60-75 years in good health and CMV-seropositive. J is TRBJ2-7 and V is TRBV27, with 10 bases matching TRBD1. Sample: PBMCs. The CDR3 sequence is CASRDRGYEQYF. As DNA, the CDR3 is TGTGCCAGTCGGGACAGGGGCTACGAGCAGTACTTC.